This TCR beta chain was documented in a study of response to subunit inactivated influenza vaccine. The CDR3 is 14 amino acids. Per the germline V gene, CDR1 is MDHEN and CDR2 is SYDVKM. The V end was cut by 5 bases, the J end by 9 bases, with 17 bases between. This clonotype occurred many times. TCRdb independently ran MiXCR on the RT-PCR reads; one entry per CDR3 protein. This table holds more than 550,000 distinct CDR3 sequences, approximately 10% found once. The material was PBMCs from blood, obtained on the day of vaccination. The chain uses TRBV28 and TRBJ2-1, with D perhaps matching TRBD1 (6 bases). The source is a man aged 50 to 60 who received an inactivated influenza vaccine. Here the CDR3 reads CASSRPGVGGEQFF. The CDR3 bases are TGTGCCAGCAGTAGACCAGGGGTTGGGGGTGAGCAGTTCTTC.